This T cell receptor beta chain appears in the sequencing data of a study of CXCR3-negative and CXCR3-positive naive CD8 T cells. The study's findings and limits: Researchers report that CXCR3-positive naive cells carry more hydrophobic TRB CDR3s than CXCR3-negative naive cells.

UMI-labeled 5' RACE yielded the TRB cDNA libraries. From its re-call of the 5' RACE reads, TCRdb lists each CDR3 protein once, without DNA. The clone table shows more than 100,000 distinct CDR3 sequences, with the ten largest holding 0.4% to 0.45%. With respect to this clonotype: Its antigen is still unknown.

Cells classed as naive CD8+ T cells were CD45RO-CCR7+CD27+CD95-. This CDR3 comprises 15 residues. Per the germline V gene, CDR1 is MDHEN and CDR2 is SYDVKM. Source material: naive CXCR3+ CD8+ T cells from blood. Subset reported: CD45RO-CCR7+CD27+CD95- naive CD8+ T cells expressing CXCR3 (TNR3+). The gene calls are TRBV28 and TRBJ2-1; without DNA, the TCRdb call of TRBD2 cannot be checked. This receptor was obtained from a human donor in good health. Some clones in this sample may be carry-over from other donors' samples. CDR3 loop: CASNFLSSGYNEQFF. Combining the CDR3 with reference TRBV28 and TRBJ2-1 gives the whole variable domain DVKVTQSSRYLVKRTGEKVFLECVQDMDHENMFWYRQDPGLGLRLIYFSYDVKMKEKGDIPEGYSVSREKKERFSLILESASTNQTSMYLCASNFLSSGYNEQFFGPGTRLTVL.